These T cell receptor beta chains were read from a single sample in a study of blood T cell repertoires in COVID-19. Produced via immunoSEQ multiplex PCR; TCRdb's table is partial and in-frame only. The sample shows about 130,000 clones, approximately 90% of them seen only once. Sequencing was carried out using peripheral blood. Receptors were obtained from a man between 60 and 70 years old with COVID-19, enrolled during active disease. Both conserved end residues are trimmed from each CDR3.

CDR3 protein,J gene,V gene
AIERSEQF,TRBJ2-1,TRBV19
ASSLGSGSRSYNEQF,TRBJ2-1,TRBV14
ASSMTGSPYGYT,TRBJ1-2,TRBV11-2
ASSLKHTEAF,TRBJ1-1,TRBV28
ASSYRGLGANVLT,TRBJ2-6,TRBV6-5
AWSGYRERRTEAF,TRBJ1-1,TRBV30
ASSLNFVTSPGELF,TRBJ2-2,TRBV7-3
ASSSQGTGELF,TRBJ2-2,TRBV5-1
ASAQGQNTEAF,TRBJ1-1,TRBV12-5
SVEEQFIEAF,TRBJ1-1,TRBV29-1
ASSQARQYEQY,TRBJ2-7,TRBV4-3
ASSYWARINSPLH,TRBJ1-6,TRBV6-5
ASSAGRQAKWETQY,TRBJ2-5,TRBV6-2/TRBV6-3
ASSLEYRAQETQY,TRBJ2-5,TRBV5-1